This T cell receptor (beta chain) emerged from a study of blood T cells in healthy people across ages. V was cut by 6 bases and J by 2 bases, with 7 bases left in between. Looked up from germline, CDR1 is SGHTA and CDR2 is FQGNSA. The CDR3 spans 12 residues. This clonotype was seen ten or more times. A second PCR, run for 7 to 11 cycles, used a sample-barcoded 5' primer plus a J-beta primer mix. Using its own MiXCR run on the 5' RACE reads, TCRdb lists one record per CDR3 protein. The data contain 1.5 million to 1.9 million distinct CDR3 sequences, roughly 43% of them singletons. This receptor was obtained from a woman under 30 in good health. The chain employs TRBV7-2 and TRBJ1-2, with D unresolved. The sequencing sample was made of blood. CDR3 sequence reads: CASSTFNYGYTF. The CDR3 DNA reads as TGTGCCAGCAGTACATTCAACTATGGCTACACCTTC.